The entry below gives a single T cell receptor beta chain sequence along with its context. Its antigen is as yet unknown. This was the immunoSEQ version 4 assay in survey mode. The protocol was immunoSEQ multiplex PCR, while the TCRdb copy is restricted to in-frame clones and leaves out a portion. The data hold around 47,000 clones, with roughly 90% observed a single time. The data belong to a study of persistence of HIV-infected CD4 T cells. Anti-CD3/anti-CD28 beads served as a nonspecific positive control stimulus. Responding CD4+ T cells were sorted by upregulation of both CD40 ligand and CD69. The V gene lost 3 bases and the J gene lost 2 bases, with 13 bases spanning the gap. The CDR3 runs to 16 residues. Germline CDR1 and CDR2: ENHRY and SYGVKD. The study's findings and limits: Degenerate expanded CDR3beta sequences were enriched among CMV- and Gag-responding cells. Rare CMV-responding cells carrying HIV-1 proviruses were not analyzed separately for TCR.

The TCR sequence derives from an adult man with HIV who was CMV-seropositive. The V call is TRBV10-3, the J call TRBJ1-4; TRBD1 might be the D (6 bases). The source was CD4+ T cells sorted from PBMCs after roughly 18-hour stimulation, collected from a patient who received antiretroviral therapy. The CDR3 reads CAISDTRQATNEKLFF. The CDR3 DNA reads as TGTGCCATCAGTGATACTCGACAGGCGACTAATGAAAAACTGTTTTTT.